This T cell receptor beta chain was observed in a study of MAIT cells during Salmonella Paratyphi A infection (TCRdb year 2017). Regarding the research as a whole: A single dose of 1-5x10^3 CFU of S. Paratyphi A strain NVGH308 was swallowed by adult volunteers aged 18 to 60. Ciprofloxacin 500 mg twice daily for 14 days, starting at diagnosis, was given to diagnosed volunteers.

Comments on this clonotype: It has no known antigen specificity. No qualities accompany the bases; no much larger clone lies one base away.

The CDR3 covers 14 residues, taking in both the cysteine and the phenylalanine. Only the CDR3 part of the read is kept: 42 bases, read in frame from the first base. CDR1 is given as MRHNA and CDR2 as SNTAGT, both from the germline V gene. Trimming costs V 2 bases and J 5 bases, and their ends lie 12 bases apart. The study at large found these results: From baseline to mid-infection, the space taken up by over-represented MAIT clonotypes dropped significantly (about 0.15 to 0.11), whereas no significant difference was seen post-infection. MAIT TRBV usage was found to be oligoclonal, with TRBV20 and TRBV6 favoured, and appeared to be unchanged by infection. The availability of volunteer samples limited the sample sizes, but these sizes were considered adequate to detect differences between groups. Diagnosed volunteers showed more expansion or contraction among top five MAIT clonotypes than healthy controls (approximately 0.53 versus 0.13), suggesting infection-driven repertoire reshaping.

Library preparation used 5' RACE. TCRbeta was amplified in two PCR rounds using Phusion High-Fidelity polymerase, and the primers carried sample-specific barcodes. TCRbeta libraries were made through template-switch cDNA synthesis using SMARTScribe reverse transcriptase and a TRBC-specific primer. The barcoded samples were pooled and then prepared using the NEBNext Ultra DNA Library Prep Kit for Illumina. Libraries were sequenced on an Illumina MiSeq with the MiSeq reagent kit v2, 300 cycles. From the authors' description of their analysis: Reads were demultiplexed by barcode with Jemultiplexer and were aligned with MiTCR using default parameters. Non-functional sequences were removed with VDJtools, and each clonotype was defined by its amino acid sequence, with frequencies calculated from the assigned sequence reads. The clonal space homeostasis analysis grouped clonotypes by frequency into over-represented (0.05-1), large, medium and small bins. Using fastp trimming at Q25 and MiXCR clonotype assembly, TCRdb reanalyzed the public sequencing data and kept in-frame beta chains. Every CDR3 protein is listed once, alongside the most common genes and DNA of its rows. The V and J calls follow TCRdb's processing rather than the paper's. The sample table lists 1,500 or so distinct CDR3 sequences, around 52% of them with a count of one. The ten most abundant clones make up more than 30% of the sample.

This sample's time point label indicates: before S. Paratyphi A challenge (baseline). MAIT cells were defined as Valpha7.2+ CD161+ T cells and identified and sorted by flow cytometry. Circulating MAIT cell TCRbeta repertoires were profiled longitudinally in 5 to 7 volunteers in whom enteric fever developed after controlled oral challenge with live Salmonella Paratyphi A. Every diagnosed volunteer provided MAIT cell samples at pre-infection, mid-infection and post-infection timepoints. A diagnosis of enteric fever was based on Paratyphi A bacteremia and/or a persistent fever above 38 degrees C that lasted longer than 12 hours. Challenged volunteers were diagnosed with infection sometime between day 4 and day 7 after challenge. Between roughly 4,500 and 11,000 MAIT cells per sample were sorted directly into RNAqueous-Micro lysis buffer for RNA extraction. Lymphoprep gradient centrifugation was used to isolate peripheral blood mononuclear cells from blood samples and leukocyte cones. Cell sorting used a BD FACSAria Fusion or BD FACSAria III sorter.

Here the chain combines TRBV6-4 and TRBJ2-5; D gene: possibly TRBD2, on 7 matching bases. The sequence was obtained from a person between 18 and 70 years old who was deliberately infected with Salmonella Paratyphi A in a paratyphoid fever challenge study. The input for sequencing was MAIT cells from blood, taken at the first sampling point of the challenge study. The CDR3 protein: CASSDRGGAETQYF. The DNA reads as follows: TGTGCCAGCAGTGACAGGGGGGGTGCGGAGACCCAGTACTTC.